The 7 T cell receptor beta chains below come from one sample, sequenced in a study of vaccination effects on CD4 cells after COVID-19. Their recognized antigens are unknown. Using immunoSEQ multiplex PCR, the repertoire was profiled, and TCRdb retains in-frame clones only, with some absent. The repertoire holds tens of thousands of clones, with roughly 76% as singletons. In the ViraFEST assay, antigen-specific CD4+ clonotypes were identified by expansion after peptide-pool stimulation. Once cultured for under 11 days, the cells underwent separation to obtain CD4+ T cells. Each vaccine recipient was nucleocapsid antibody negative and had no prior SARS-CoV-2 infection. The sample consisted of CD4+ T cells from PBMCs cultured with SARS-CoV-2 spike peptides, taken before COVID-19 vaccination. These receptors all come from a human donor who received a COVID-19 vaccine.

In nucleotides, the CDR3 is TGCGCCAGCAGCTGGAGCCCTAGCGGGGGGGCCCCGTTCTTC. Translated: CASSWSPSGGAPFF. V is TRBV5-1 and J is TRBJ2-1; TRBD2 matches at 12 bases. Germline V gene lookup returns CDR1 SGHRS and CDR2 YFSETQ. Trimming cost V 3 bases and J 15 bases; bases outside gene matches: 10. The CDR3 is made up of 14 amino acids.

The V and J genes are TRBV5-8 and TRBJ1-5; 7 bases map to TRBD1. Germline CDR1 is SGHTS and CDR2 is YDEGEE. V gave up 0 bases and J gave up 4 bases; unmatched junction bases: 4. The CDR3 length is 15 residues. The CDR3 coding sequence is TGTGCCAGCAGCTTGGAGGGGGCAGCTAATCAGCCCCAGCATTTT. It encodes CASSLEGAANQPQHF. The complete variable domain, with remaining parts taken from reference TRBV5-8 and TRBJ1-5, reads EAGVTQSPTHLIKTRGQQATLRCSPISGHTSVYWYQQALGLGLQFLLWYDEGEERNRGNFPPRFSGRQFPNYSSELNVNALELEDSALYLCASSLEGAANQPQHFGDGTRLSIL.

The gene calls are TRBV30 and TRBJ2-7; 13 bases are a match to TRBD2. V lost 3 bases, J lost 2 bases, and 4 bases stayed unmatched. CDR3 size: 15 residues. From germline, CDR1 is GTSNPN and CDR2 SVGIG (reference sequence). The CDR3 protein is CAWRGTSGITYEQYF. For the CDR3, the DNA is TGTGCCTGGAGGGGGACTAGCGGGATTACCTACGAGCAGTACTTC.

The rearrangement joins TRBV7-3 to TRBJ2-5; D perhaps matches TRBD2 (7 bases). V dropped 2 bases and J dropped 5 bases, with 15 bases sitting between them. Germline loops: CDR1 SGHTA, CDR2 FQGTGA. The CDR3 sequence is 15 residues long. DNA for the CDR3: TGTGCCAGCAGCTTAGGTCCCGGGGGGCGGGAGACCCAGTACTTC. The encoded protein is CASSLGPGGRETQYF.

V and J are TRBV6-1 and TRBJ2-2; D may be TRBD2 (6 bases). Germline CDR1 and CDR2: MNHNS and SASEGT. This CDR3 is built from 16 residues. Trimming took off 0 bases at V and 2 bases at J, with 10 bases between the two ends. CDR3 residues: CASSEASGVNTGELFF. As DNA, the CDR3 is TGTGCCAGCAGTGAAGCCTCGGGAGTAAACACCGGGGAGCTGTTTTTT.

The chain couples TRBV14 to TRBJ2-5; D ambiguous. The V gene's germline CDR1 is SGHDN and CDR2 FVKESK. V lost 3 bases to trimming and J lost 0 bases, with 11 bases between them. This CDR3 has 15 residues. The CDR3 reads CASSHTTVYQETQYF. CDR3 bases: TGTGCCAGCAGCCACACGACGGTGTACCAAGAGACCCAGTACTTC. The variable domain in full, with the rest retrieved from reference TRBV14 and TRBJ2-5, is EAGVTQFPSHSVIEKGQTVTLRCDPISGHDNLYWYRRVMGKEIKFLLHFVKESKQDESGMPNNRFLAERTGGTYSTLKVQPAELEDSGVYFCASSHTTVYQETQYFGPGTRLLVL.

The CDR3 sequence: CASSSPGLSRYYTDTQYF. CDR3 coding DNA: TGTGCCAGCAGTTCTCCCGGCCTCTCCCGGTACTACACAGATACGCAGTATTTT. This chain joins TRBV28 and TRBJ2-3; D is undetermined. Trimming removed 4 bases at V and 2 bases at J, with 22 bases between. Germline V gives CDR1 MDHEN, CDR2 SYDVKM. CDR3 length: 18 residues.